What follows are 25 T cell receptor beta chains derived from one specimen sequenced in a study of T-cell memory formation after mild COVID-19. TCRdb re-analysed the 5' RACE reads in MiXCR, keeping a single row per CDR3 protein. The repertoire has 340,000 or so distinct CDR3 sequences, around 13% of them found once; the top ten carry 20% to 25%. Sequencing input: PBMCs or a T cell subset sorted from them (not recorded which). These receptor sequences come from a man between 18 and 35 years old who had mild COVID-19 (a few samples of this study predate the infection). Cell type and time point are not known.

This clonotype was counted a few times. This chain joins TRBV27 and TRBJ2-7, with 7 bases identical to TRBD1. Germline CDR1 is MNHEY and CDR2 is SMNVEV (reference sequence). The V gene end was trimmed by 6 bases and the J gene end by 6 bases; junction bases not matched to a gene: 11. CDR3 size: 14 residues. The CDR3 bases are TGTGCCAGCAGATCGCGACAGGGCCCCTCCGAGCAGTACGTC. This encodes CASRSRQGPSEQYV.

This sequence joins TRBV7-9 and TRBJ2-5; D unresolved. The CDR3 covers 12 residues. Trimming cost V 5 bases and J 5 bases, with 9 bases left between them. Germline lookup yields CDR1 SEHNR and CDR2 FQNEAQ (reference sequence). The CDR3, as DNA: TGTGCCAGCAGCCCCGTTTGGGAGACCCAGTACTTC. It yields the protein CASSPVWETQYF.

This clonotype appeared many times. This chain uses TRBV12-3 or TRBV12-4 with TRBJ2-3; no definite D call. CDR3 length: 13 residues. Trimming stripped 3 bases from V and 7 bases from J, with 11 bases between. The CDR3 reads CASSFSRSYTQYF. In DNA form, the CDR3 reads TGTGCCAGCAGTTTTTCTAGATCATATACGCAGTATTTT.

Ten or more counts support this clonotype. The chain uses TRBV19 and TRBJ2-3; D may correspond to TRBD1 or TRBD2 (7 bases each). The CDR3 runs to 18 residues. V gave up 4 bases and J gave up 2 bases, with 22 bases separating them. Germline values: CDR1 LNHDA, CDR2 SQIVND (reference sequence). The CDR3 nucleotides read TGTGCCAGTAGTAAGGGCCGCTCCCAGGGGGGGATCACAGATACGCAGTATTTT. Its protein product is CASSKGRSQGGITDTQYF.

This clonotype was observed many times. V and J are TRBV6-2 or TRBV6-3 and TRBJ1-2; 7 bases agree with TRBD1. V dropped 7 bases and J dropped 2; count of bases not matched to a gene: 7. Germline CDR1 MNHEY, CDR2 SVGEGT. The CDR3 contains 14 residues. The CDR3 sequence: CASTEPRGNYGYTF. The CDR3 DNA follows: TGTGCCAGCACCGAACCCAGGGGGAACTATGGCTACACCTTC.

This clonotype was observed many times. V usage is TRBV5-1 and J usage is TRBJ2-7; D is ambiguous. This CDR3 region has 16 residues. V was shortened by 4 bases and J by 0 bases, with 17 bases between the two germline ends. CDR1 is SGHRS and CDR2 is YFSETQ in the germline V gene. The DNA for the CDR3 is TGCGCCAGCAGCCCGATGGCCGCTGGTAGCTCCTACGAGCAGTACTTC. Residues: CASSPMAAGSSYEQYF. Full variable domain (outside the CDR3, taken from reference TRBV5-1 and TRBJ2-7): KAGVTQTPRYLIKTRGQQVTLSCSPISGHRSVSWYQQTPGQGLQFLFEYFSETQRNKGNFPGRFSGRQFSNSRSEMNVSTLELGDSALYLCASSPMAAGSSYEQYFGPGTRLTVT.

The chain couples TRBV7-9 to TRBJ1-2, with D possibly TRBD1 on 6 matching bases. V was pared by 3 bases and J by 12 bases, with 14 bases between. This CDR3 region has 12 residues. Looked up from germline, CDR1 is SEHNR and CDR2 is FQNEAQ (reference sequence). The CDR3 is CASSLTGGLDTF. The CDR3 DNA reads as TGTGCCAGCAGCTTGACGGGGGGCCTGGACACCTTC.

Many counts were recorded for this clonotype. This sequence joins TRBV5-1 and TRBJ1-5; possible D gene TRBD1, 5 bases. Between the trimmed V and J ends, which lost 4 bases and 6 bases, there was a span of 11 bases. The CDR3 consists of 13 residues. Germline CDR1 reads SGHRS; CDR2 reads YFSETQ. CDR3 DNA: TGCGCCAGCAGCGGGGACCCCAGTCAGCCCCAGCATTTT. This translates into CASSGDPSQPQHF.

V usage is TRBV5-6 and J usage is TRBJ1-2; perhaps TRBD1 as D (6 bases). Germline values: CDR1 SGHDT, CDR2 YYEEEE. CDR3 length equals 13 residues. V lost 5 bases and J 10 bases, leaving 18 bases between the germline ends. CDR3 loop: CASRLTGLHAYTF. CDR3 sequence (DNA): TGTGCCAGCAGACTGACAGGTCTCCATGCCTACACCTTC.

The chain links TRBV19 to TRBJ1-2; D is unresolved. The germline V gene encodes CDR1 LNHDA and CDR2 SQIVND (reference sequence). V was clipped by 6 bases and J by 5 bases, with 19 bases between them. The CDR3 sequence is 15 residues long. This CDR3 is CASRSGGRWKYGYTF. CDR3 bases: TGTGCCAGTAGATCGGGTGGCCGTTGGAAATATGGCTACACCTTC.

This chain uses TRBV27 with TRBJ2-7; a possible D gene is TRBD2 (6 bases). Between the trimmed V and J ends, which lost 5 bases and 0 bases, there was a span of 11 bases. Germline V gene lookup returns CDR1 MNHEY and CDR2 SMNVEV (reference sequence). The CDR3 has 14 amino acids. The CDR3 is CASSGGESSYEQYF. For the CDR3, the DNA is TGTGCCAGCAGTGGCGGGGAGAGCTCCTACGAGCAGTACTTC.

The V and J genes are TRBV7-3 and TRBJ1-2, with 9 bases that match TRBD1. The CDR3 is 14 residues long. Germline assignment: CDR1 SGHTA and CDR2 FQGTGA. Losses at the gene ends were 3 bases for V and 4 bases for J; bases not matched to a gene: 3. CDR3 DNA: TGTGCCAGCAGCTTGGGACAGGGACCCTATGGCTACACCTTC. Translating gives CASSLGQGPYGYTF.

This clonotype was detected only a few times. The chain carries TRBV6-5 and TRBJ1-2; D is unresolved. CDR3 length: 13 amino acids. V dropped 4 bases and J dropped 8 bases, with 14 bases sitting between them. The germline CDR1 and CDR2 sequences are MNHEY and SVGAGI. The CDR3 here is CASSSPRGGGYTF. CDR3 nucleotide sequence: TGTGCCAGCAGTTCCCCCCGAGGTGGGGGCTACACCTTC.

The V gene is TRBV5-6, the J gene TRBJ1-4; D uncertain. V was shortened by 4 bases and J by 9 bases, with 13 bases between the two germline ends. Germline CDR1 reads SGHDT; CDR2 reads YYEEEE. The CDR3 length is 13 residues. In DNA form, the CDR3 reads TGTGCCAGCAGCCTTTGGACGGGAAAAAAACTGTTTTTT. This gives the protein CASSLWTGKKLFF.

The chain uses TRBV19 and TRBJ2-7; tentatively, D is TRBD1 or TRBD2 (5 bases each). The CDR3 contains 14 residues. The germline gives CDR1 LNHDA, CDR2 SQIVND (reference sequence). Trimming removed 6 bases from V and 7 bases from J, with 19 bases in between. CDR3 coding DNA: TGTGCCAGTAGCCAAGGGGACGTACGTGGGGAGCAGTACTTC. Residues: CASSQGDVRGEQYF.

The CDR3 loop is CASSLDVRTDTQYF. The CDR3 nucleotides are TGTGCCAGCAGCTTAGACGTCCGCACAGATACGCAGTATTTT. The chain has TRBV11-1 and TRBJ2-3; unclear D gene. V lost 1 base and J lost 1, with 6 bases in between. The CDR3 spans 14 residues. Germline-derived CDR1 and CDR2 are SGHAT and FQDESV (reference sequence).

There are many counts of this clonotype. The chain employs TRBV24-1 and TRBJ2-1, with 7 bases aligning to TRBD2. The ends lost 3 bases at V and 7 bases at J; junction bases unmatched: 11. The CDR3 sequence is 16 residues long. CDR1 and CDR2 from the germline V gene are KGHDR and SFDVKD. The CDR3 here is CATSDPGGTKPNEQFF. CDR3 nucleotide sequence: TGTGCCACCAGTGATCCGGGCGGGACTAAACCTAATGAGCAGTTCTTC.

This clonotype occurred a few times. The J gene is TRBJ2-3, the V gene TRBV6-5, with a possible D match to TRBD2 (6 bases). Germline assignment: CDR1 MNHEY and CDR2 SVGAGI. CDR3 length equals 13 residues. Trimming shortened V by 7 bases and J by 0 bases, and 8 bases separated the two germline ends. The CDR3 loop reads CASIAGSTDTQYF. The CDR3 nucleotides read TGTGCCAGCATTGCGGGGAGCACAGATACGCAGTATTTT.

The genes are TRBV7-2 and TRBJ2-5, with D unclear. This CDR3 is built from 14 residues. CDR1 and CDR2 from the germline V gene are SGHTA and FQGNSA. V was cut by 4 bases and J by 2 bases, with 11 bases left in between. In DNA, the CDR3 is TGTGCCAGCAGCTCCTATACCACACAAGAGACCCAGTACTTC. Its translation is CASSSYTTQETQYF. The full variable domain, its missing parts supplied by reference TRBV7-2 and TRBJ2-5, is GAGVSQSPSNKVTEKGKDVELRCDPISGHTALYWYRQSLGQGLEFLIYFQGNSAPDKSGLPSDRFSAERTGGSVSTLTIQRTQQEDSAVYLCASSSYTTQETQYFGPGTRLLVL.

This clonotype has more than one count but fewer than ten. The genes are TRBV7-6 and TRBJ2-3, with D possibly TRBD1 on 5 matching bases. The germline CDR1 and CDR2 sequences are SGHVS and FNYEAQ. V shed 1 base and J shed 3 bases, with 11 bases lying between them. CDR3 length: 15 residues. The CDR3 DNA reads TGTGCCAGCAGCTTAGGGACAACGAGGACAGATACGCAGTATTTT. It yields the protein CASSLGTTRTDTQYF.

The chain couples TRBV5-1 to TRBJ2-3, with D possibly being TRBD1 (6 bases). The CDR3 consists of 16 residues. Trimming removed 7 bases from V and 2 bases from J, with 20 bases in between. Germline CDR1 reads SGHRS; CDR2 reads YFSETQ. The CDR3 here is CASGKSAGAYTDTQYF. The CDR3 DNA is TGCGCCAGCGGGAAGTCTGCAGGGGCCTACACAGATACGCAGTATTTT.

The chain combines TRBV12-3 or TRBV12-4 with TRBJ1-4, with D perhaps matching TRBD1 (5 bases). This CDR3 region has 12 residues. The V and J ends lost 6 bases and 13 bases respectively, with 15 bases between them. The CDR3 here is CASSRPRGRLFF. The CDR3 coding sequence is TGTGCCAGCAGCCGGCCGAGGGGAAGACTGTTTTTT.

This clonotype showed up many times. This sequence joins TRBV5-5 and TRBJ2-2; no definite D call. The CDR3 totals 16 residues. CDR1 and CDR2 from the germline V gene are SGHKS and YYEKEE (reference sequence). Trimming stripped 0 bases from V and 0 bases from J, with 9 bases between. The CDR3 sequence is CASSLDISANTGELFF. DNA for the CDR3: TGTGCCAGCAGCTTGGACATATCCGCGAACACCGGGGAGCTGTTTTTT.

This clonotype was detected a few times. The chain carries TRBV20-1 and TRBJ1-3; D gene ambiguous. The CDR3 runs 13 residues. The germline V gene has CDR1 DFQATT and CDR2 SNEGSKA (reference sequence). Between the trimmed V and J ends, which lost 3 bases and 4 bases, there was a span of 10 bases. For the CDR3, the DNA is TGCAGTGCTAGCGCCGCAGGAGGAAACACCATATATTTT. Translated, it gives CSASAAGGNTIYF.

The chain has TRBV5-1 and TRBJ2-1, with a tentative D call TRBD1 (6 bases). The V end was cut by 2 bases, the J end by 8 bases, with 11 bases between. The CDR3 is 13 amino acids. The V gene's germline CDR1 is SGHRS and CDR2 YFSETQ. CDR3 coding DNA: TGCGCCAGCAGCTTACAGGGCGGCGATGAGCAGTTCTTC. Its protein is CASSLQGGDEQFF.